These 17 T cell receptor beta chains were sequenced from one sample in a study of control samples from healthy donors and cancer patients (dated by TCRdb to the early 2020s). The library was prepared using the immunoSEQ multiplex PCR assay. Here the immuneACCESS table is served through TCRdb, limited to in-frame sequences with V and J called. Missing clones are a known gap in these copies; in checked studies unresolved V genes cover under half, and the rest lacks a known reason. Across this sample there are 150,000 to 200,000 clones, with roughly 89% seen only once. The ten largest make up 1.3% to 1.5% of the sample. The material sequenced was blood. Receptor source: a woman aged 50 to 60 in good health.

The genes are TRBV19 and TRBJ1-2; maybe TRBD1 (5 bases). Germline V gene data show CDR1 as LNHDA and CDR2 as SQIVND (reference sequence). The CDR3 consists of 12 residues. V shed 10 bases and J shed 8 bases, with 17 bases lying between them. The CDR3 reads CATAGQGRGYTF. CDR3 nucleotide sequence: TGTGCCACCGCTGGGCAGGGCCGCGGCTACACCTTC.

The CDR3 region has the DNA TGTGCCAGCAGTTCCCCGGGACAGGGGGCCGGGTACGAGCAGTACTTC. Residues: CASSSPGQGAGYEQYF. The chain links TRBV28 to TRBJ2-7; TRBD1 aligns across 12 bases. This CDR3 region has 16 residues. Per the germline V gene, CDR1 is MDHEN and CDR2 is SYDVKM. V was pared by 4 bases and J by 4 bases, with 8 bases of the junction left unmatched.

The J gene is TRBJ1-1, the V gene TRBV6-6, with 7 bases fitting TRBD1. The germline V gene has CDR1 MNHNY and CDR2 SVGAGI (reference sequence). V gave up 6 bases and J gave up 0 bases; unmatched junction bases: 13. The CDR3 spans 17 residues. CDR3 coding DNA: TGTGCCAGCAGCCGACAGGGCCTCCGCCTCATGAACACTGAAGCTTTCTTT. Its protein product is CASSRQGLRLMNTEAFF.

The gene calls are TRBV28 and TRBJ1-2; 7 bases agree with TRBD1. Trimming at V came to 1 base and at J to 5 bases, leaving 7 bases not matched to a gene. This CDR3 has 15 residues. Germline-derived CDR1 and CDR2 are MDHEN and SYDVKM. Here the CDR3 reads CASSLSYRGSYGYTF. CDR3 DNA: TGTGCCAGCAGTTTATCGTACAGGGGTTCGTATGGCTACACCTTC.

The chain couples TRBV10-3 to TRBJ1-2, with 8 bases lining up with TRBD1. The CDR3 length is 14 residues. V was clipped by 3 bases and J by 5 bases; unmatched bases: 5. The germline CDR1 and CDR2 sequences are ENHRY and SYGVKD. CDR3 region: CAISDPGGYYGYTF. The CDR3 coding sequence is TGTGCCATCAGTGACCCAGGGGGCTATTATGGCTACACCTTC.

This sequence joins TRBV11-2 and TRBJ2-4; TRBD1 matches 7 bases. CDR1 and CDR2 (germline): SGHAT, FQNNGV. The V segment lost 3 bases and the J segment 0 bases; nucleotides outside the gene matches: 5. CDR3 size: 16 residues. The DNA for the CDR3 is TGTGCCAGCAGCTTCCGACAGGGCTTAGCCAAAAACATTCAGTACTTC. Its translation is CASSFRQGLAKNIQYF.

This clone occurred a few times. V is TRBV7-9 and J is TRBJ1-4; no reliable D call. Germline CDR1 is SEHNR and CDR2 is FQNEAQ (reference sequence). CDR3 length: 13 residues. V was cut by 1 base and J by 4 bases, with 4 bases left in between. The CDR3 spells CASSLGGNEKLFF. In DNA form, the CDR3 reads TGTGCCAGCAGCTTAGGCGGTAATGAAAAACTGTTTTTT.

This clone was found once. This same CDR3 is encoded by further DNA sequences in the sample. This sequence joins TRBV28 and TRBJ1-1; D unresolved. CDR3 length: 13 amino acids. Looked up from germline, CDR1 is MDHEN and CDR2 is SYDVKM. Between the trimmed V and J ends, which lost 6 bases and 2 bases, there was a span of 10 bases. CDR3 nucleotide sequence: TGTGCCAGCAGCTTACGATCCAACACTGAAGCTTTCTTT. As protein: CASSLRSNTEAFF.

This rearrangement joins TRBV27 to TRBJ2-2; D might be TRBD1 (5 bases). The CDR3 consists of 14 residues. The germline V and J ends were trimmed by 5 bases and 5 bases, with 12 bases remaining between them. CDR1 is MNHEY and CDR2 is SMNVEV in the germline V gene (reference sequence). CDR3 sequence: CASSTLSGTGELFF. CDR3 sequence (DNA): TGTGCCAGCAGTACCCTTTCAGGGACCGGGGAGCTGTTTTTT.

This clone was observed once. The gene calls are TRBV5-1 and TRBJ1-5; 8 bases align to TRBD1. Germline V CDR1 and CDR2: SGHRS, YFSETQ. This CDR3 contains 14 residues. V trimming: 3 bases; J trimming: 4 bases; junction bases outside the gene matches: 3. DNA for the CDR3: TGCGCCAGCAGCTGGGGGGACAGGAATCAGCCCCAGCATTTT. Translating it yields CASSWGDRNQPQHF.

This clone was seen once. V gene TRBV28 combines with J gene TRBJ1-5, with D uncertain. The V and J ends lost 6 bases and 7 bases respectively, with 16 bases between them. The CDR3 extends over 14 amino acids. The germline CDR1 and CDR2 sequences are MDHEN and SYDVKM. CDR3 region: CASSLVSAYQPQHF. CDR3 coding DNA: TGTGCCAGCAGCCTGGTCTCGGCCTACCAGCCCCAGCATTTT.

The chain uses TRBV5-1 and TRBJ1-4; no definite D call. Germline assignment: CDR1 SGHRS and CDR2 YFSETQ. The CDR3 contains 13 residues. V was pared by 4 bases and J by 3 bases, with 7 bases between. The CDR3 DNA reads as TGCGCCAGCAGCGACGGGGCTAATGAAAAACTGTTTTTT. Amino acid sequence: CASSDGANEKLFF.

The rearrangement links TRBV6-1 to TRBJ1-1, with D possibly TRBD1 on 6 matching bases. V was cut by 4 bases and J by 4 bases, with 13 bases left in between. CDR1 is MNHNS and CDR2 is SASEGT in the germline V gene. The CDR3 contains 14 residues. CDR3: CASSGAGAGTEAFF. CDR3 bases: TGTGCCAGCAGTGGAGCAGGGGCTGGCACTGAAGCTTTCTTT.

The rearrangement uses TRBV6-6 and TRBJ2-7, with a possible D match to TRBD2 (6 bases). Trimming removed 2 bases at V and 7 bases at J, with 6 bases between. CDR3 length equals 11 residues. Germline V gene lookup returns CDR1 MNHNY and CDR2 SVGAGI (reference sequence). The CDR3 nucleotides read TGTGCCAGCAGTTACGGGGGGGAGCAGTACTTC. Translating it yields CASSYGGEQYF.

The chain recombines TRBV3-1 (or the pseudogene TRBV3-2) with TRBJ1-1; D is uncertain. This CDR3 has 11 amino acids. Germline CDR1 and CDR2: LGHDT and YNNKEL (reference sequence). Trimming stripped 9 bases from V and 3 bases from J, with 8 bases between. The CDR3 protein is CASRADTEAFF. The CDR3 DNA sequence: TGTGCCAGTAGGGCTGACACTGAAGCTTTCTTT.

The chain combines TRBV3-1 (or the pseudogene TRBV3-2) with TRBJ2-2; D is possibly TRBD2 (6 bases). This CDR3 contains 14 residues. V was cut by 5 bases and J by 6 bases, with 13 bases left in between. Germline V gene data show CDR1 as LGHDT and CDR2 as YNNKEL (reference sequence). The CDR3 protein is CASSAREEAGELFF. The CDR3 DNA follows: TGTGCCAGCAGCGCCAGGGAGGAGGCCGGGGAGCTGTTTTTT.

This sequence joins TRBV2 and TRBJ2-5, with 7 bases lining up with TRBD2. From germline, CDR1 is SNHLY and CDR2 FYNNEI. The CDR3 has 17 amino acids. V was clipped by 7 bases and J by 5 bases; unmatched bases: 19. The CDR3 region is CASNRLRAWGGLETQYF. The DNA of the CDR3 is TGTGCCAGCAACCGACTTAGGGCCTGGGGGGGTTTGGAGACCCAGTACTTC. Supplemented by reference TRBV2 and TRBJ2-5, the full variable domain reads EPEVTQTPSHQVTQMGQEVILRCVPISNHLYFYWYRQILGQKVEFLVSFYNNEISEKSEIFDDQFSVERPDGSNFTLKIRSTKLEDSAMYFCASNRLRAWGGLETQYFGPGTRLLVL.